This T cell receptor (beta chain) originates from a study of OX40 agonist ivuxolimab in advanced cancers. CDR1 is SGHRS, CDR2 YFSETQ, per germline. This CDR3 region has 13 residues. V was clipped by 6 bases and J by 4 bases, with 12 bases between them. Overall study results and limits: Partial responders receiving 0.1-3.0 mg/kg showed among the lowest clonal expansion.

Sequencing used immunoSEQ multiplex PCR; TCRdb keeps in-frame clones, though not all of them. The data show about 35,000 clones, roughly 89% seen once. With respect to this clone: Its target is not known.

The TCR sequence derives from an adult with an advanced solid tumor such as melanoma, head and neck, liver or kidney cancer. The input for sequencing was CD4+ or CD8+ T cells sorted from blood, taken in a trial of the OX40 agonist ivuxolimab. The gene calls are TRBV5-1 and TRBJ2-3; tentatively, D is TRBD2 (6 bases). CDR3 nucleotide sequence: TGCGCCAGCACCGGGGGTGTGCCAGATACGCAGTATTTT. It translates to CASTGGVPDTQYF.